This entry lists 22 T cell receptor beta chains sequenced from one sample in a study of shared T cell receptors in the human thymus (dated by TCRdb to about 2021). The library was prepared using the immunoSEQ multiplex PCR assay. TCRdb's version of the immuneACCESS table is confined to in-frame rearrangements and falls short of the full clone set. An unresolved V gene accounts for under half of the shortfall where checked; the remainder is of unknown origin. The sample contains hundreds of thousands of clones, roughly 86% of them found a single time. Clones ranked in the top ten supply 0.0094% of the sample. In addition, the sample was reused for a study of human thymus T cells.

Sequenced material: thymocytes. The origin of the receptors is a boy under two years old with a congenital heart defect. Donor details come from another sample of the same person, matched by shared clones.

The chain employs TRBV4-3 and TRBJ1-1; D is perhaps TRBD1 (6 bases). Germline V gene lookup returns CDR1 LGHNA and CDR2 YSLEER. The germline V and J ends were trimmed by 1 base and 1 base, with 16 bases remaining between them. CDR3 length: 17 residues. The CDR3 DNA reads TGCGCCAGCAGCCAAGGGATTAACAGGGCTCAGAACACTGAAGCTTTCTTT. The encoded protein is CASSQGINRAQNTEAFF.

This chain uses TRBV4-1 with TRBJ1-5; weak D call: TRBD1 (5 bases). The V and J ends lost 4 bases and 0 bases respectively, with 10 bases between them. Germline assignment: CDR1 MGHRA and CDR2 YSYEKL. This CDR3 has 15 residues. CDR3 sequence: CASSRGGYSNQPQHF. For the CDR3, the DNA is TGCGCCAGCAGCCGGGGGGGATATAGCAATCAGCCCCAGCATTTT.

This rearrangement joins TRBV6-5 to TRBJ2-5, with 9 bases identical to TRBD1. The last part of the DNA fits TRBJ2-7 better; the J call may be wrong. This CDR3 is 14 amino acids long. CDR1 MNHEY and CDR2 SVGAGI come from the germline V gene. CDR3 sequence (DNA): TGTGCCAGCAGTTACGGGACAGGGACCTACGAGCAGTACTTC. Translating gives CASSYGTGTYEQYF.

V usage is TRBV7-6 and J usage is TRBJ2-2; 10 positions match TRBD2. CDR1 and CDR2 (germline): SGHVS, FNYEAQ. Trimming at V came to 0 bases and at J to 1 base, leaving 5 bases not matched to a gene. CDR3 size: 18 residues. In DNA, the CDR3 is TGTGCCAGCAGCTTAGCAGCGGGGGGGCCCCTGAACACCGGGGAGCTGTTTTTT. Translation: CASSLAAGGPLNTGELFF.

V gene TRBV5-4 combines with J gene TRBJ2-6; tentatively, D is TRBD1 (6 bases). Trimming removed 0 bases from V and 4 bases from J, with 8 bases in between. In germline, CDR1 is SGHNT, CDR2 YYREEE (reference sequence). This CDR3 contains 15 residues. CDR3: CASSLGGPGANVLTF. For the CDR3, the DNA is TGTGCCAGCAGCTTGGGGGGGCCCGGGGCCAACGTCCTGACTTTC.

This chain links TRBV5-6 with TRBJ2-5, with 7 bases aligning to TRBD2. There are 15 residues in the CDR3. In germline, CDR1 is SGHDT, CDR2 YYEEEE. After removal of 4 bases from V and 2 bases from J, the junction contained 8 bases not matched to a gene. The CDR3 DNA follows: TGTGCCAGCAGCGGGCGGGGAGGGCGGCAAGAGACCCAGTACTTC. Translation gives CASSGRGGRQETQYF.

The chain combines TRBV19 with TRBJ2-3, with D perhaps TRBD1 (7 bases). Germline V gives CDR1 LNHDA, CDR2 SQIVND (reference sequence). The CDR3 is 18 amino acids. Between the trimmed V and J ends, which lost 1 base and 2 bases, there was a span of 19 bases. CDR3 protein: CASSIAPTGDRDTDTQYF. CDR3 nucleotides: TGTGCCAGTAGTATAGCCCCGACGGGAGACAGGGACACAGATACGCAGTATTTT.

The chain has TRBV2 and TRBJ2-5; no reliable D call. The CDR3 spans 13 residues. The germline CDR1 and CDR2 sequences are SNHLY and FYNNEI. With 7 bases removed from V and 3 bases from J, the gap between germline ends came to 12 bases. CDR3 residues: CASIPDTKETQYF. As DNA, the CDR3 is TGTGCCAGCATCCCCGACACGAAAGAGACCCAGTACTTC.

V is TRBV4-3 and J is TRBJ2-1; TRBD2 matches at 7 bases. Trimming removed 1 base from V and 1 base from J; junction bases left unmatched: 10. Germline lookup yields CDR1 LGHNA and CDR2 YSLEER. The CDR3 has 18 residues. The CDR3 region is CASSQVLAAAHSYNEQFF. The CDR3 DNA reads TGCGCCAGCAGCCAAGTGCTAGCGGCCGCCCATTCCTACAATGAGCAGTTCTTC.

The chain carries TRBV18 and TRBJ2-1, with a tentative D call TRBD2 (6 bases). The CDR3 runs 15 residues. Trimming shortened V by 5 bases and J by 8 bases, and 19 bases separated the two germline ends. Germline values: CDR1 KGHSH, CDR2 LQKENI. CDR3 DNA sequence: TGTGCCAGCTCAGCAGGGATAACGGGAGTCGATGAGCAGTTCTTC. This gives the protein CASSAGITGVDEQFF.

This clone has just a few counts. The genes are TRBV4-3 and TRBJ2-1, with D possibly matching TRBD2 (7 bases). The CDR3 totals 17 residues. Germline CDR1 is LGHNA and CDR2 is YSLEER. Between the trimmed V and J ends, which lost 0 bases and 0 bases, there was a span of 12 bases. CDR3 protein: CASSQDRGRASYNEQFF. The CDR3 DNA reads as TGCGCCAGCAGCCAAGATAGGGGGAGGGCCTCCTACAATGAGCAGTTCTTC.

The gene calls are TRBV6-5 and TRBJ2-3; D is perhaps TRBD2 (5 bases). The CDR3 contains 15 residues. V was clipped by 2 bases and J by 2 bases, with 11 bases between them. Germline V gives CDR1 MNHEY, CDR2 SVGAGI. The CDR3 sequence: CASSYLRGNTDTQYF. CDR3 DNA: TGTGCCAGCAGTTACCTCCGGGGAAACACAGATACGCAGTATTTT.

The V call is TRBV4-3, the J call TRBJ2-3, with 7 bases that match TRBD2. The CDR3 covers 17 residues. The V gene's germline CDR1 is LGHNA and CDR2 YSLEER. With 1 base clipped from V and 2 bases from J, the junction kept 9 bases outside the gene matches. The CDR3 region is CASSQGREAGITDTQYF. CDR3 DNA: TGCGCCAGCAGCCAAGGACGTGAAGCGGGGATCACAGATACGCAGTATTTT.

CDR3 sequence: CAWSSQGESYEQYF. Written as DNA, the CDR3 is TGTGCCTGGAGTAGCCAGGGGGAGTCCTACGAGCAGTACTTC. This chain uses TRBV30 with TRBJ2-7; TRBD1 matches at 7 bases. Trimming cost V 2 bases and J 1 base; bases outside gene matches: 5. The CDR3 has 14 residues. Germline-derived CDR1 and CDR2 are GTSNPN and SVGIG (reference sequence).

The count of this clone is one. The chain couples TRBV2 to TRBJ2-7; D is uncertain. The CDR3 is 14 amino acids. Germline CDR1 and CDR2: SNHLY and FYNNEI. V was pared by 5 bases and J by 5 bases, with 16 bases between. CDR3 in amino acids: CASSNRDKRDEQYF. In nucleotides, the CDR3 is TGTGCCAGCAGTAATCGAGATAAACGCGACGAGCAGTACTTC.

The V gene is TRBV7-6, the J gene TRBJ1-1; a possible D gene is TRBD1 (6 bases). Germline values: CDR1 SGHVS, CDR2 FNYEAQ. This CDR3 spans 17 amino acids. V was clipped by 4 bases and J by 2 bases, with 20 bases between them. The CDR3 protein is CASSSNLPIGGNTEAFF. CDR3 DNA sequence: TGTGCCAGCAGCTCCAACCTCCCGATAGGGGGAAACACTGAAGCTTTCTTT.

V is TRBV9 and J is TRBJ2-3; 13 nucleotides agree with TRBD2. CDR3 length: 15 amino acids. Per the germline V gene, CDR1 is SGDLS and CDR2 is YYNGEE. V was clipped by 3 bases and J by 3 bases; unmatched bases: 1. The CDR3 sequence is CASSATSGGTDTQYF. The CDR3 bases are TGTGCCAGCAGCGCGACTAGCGGGGGGACAGATACGCAGTATTTT.

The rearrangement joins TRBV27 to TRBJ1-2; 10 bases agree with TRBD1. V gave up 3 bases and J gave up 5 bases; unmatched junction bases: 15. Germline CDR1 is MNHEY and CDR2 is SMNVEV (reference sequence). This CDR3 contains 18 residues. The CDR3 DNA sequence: TGTGCCAGCAGTTTCAACATGACAGGGGGCATGACTGGGTATGGCTACACCTTC. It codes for CASSFNMTGGMTGYGYTF.

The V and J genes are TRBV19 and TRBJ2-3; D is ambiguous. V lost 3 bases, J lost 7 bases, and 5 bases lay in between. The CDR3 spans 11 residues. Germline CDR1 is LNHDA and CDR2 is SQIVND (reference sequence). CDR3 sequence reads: CASSIEYTQYF. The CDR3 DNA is TGTGCCAGTAGTATTGAGTATACGCAGTATTTT. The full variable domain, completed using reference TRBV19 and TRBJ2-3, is DGGITQSPKYLFRKEGQNVTLSCEQNLNHDAMYWYRQDPGQGLRLIYYSQIVNDFQKGDIAEGYSVSREKKESFPLTVTSAQKNPTAFYLCASSIEYTQYFGPGTRLTVL.

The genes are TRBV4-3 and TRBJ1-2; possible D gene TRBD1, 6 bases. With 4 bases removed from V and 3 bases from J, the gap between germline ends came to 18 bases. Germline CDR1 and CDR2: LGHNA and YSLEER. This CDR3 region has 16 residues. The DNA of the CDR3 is TGCGCCAGCAGCCCAAGATCAGGGGCCCGGGACTATGGCTACACCTTC. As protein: CASSPRSGARDYGYTF.

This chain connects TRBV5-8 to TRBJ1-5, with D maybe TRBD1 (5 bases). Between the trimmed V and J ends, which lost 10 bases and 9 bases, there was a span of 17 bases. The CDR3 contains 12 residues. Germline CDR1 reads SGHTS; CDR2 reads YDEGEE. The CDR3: CASRSGTRPQHF. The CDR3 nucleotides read TGTGCCTCCCGCTCAGGGACTCGGCCCCAGCATTTT.

This CDR3 reads CASSAPQRGTGGNEKLFF. CDR3 nucleotides: TGTGCCAGCAGCGCACCCCAGCGAGGGACAGGGGGGAATGAAAAACTGTTTTTT. J is TRBJ1-4 and V is TRBV9; 11 bases map to TRBD1. Unmatched junction bases numbered 12, after V lost 3 bases and J lost 5 bases. The CDR3 sequence is 18 residues long. CDR1 SGDLS and CDR2 YYNGEE come from the germline V gene. The complete variable domain, with remaining parts taken from reference TRBV9 and TRBJ1-4, reads DSGVTQTPKHLITATGQRVTLRCSPRSGDLSVYWYQQSLDQGLQFLIQYYNGEERAKGNILERFSAQQFPDLHSELNLSSLELGDSALYFCASSAPQRGTGGNEKLFFGSGTQLSVL.